The present entry profiles one T cell receptor (beta chain) with its context. As processed by the authors: Amplification of reference gene primers was used by the study to estimate nucleated cell counts. Using immunoSEQ multiplex PCR, the repertoire was profiled, and TCRdb retains in-frame clones only, with some absent. From that table come the V and J calls and clone size; the DNA was used to work out D and trimming. The sample holds fewer than 150,000 clones; 85% to 90% are singletons and the top ten take approximately 4%. These data come from a study of blood T cell repertoires in COVID-19. Across the whole study: From the United States, Italy and Spain came samples of acute and convalescent COVID-19. PBMCs, B-cell-depleted T cells, or T cells provided the cDNA or gDNA that made up the material.

CDR1 and CDR2 (germline): SGHRS, YFSETQ. The ends were cut back, 0 bases at V and 2 bases at J, with 11 bases in the middle. The CDR3 sequence is 16 residues long. The clonotype originates from a woman in her thirties or forties with acute or convalescent COVID-19. The sequenced material came from peripheral blood. The gene calls are TRBV5-1 and TRBJ2-2; TRBD2 is a possible D gene (6 bases). CDR3 sequence: CASSLGTSPNTGELFF. Here the CDR3 DNA reads TGCGCCAGCAGCTTGGGAACTAGCCCTAACACCGGGGAGCTGTTTTTT.